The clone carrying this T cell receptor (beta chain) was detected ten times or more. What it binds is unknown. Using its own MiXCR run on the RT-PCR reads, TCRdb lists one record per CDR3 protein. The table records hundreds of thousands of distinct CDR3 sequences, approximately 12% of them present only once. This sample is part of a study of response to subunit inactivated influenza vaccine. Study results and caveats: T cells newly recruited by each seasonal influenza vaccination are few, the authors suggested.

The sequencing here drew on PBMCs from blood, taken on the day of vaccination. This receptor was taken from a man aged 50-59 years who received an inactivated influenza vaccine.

The CDR3 coding sequence is TGTGCCAGCAGTTTTTTGGATGCCCTCGCTGGAAACACCATATATTTT. Translation gives CASSFLDALAGNTIYF. J is TRBJ1-3 and V is TRBV12-3 or TRBV12-4, with D unclear. Between the trimmed V and J ends, which lost 3 bases and 2 bases, there was a span of 14 bases. CDR3 size: 16 residues.